This entry lists 5 T cell receptor beta chains sequenced from one sample in a study of blood T cell repertoires in COVID-19. Using immunoSEQ multiplex PCR, the repertoire was profiled, and TCRdb retains in-frame clones only, with some absent. The table lists approximately 250,000 clones, approximately 86% of them singletons. Sequencing was performed on peripheral blood. All receptors come from a woman aged 55-69 years who had recovered from COVID-19.

The chain recombines TRBV6-8 with TRBJ2-5; 13 bases fit TRBD2. Germline V gene data show CDR1 as MNHGY and CDR2 as SAAAGT. The CDR3 covers 15 residues. Trimming at V came to 7 bases and at J to 5 bases, leaving 7 bases not matched to a gene. The CDR3 sequence: CASTGLAGPGETQYF. CDR3 DNA: TGTGCCAGCACGGGACTAGCGGGGCCTGGGGAGACCCAGTACTTC.

This rearrangement joins TRBV7-2 to TRBJ1-2; TRBD1 might be the D (5 bases). CDR3 length: 13 amino acids. CDR1 is SGHTA and CDR2 is FQGNSA in the germline V gene. V shed 5 bases and J shed 4 bases, with 11 bases lying between them. The CDR3 DNA is TGTGCCAGCAGCACAACAGGAGTCTATGGCTACACCTTC. Protein product: CASSTTGVYGYTF.

CDR3 nucleotide sequence: TGTGCCAGCAGTTACTCGAACCCGGACCAAGAGACCCAGTACTTC. This gives the protein CASSYSNPDQETQYF. The chain joins TRBV6-6 to TRBJ2-5; no reliable D call. The V end was cut by 0 bases, the J end by 0 bases, with 8 bases between. This CDR3 has 15 amino acids. Germline V gene sequence: CDR1 MNHNY, CDR2 SVGAGI (reference sequence).

In DNA form, the CDR3 reads TGTGCCAGCCAATCAGGGCCCGGGGAAAAACTGTTTTTT. Its translation is CASQSGPGEKLFF. J is TRBJ1-4 and V is TRBV7-2; possible D gene TRBD1, 5 bases. Looked up from germline, CDR1 is SGHTA and CDR2 is FQGNSA. The CDR3 covers 13 residues. Between the trimmed V and J ends, which lost 8 bases and 8 bases, there was a span of 15 bases.

This clone was detected only once. The V and J genes are TRBV5-4 and TRBJ1-1; TRBD1 agrees at 7 bases. CDR1 is SGHNT, CDR2 YYREEE, per germline (reference sequence). CDR3 length: 14 residues. V gave up 0 bases and J gave up 2 bases; unmatched junction bases: 1. The CDR3 DNA reads TGTGCCAGCAGCTTGGTAGGGGGCAACACTGAAGCTTTCTTT. Protein sequence: CASSLVGGNTEAFF.